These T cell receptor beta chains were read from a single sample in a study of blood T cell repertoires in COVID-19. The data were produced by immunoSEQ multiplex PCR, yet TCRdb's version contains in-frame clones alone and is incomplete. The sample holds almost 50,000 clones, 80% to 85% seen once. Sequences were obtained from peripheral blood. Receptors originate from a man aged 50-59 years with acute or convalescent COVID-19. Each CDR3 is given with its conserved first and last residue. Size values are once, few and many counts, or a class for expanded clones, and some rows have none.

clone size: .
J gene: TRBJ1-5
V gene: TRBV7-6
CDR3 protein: CASSISAGDSNQPQHF

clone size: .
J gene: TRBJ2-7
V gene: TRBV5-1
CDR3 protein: CASRLGHSEQYF

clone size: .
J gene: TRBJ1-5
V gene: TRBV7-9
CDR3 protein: CASSRDSPAEPQHF

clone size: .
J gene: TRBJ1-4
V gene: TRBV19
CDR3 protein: CASSKRRELGLATNEKLFF

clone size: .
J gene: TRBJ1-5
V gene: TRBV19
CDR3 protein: CASTLGGRARNQPQHF

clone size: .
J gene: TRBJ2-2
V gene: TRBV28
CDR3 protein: CASTNPLAGAGTGELFF

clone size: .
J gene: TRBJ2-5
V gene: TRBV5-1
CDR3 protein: CASSGGTGHQETQYF

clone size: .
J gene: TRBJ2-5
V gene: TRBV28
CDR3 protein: CASSRWDRGRLQEWTQYF

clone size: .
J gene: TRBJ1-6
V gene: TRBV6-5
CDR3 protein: CASRGTGDSPLHF

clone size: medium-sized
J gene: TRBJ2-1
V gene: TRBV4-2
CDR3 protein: CASSQDQDSSYNEQFF

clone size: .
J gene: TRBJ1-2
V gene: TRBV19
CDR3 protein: CASSTRQGVNYGYTF

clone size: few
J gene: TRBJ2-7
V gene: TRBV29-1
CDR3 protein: CSVVSGQGGEQYF